This T cell receptor beta chain was profiled in a study of shared clonotypes between healthy human individuals. Assay: immunoSEQ multiplex PCR; the TCRdb copy retains only in-frame clones and omits some. The table has hundreds of thousands of clones, more than 75% seen once. Sequenced material: PBMCs. The sequence came from a woman between 35 and 50 years old in good health. Some clones in this sample may be carry-over from other donors' samples.

The CDR3 nucleotides are TGTGCCAGCAGCGTAGGCAGGAAAGAGACCCAGTACTTC. This translates into CASSVGRKETQYF. This rearrangement joins TRBV9 to TRBJ2-5; D not certain. Germline CDR1 SGDLS, CDR2 YYNGEE. The CDR3 spans 13 residues. V was clipped by 0 bases and J by 3 bases, with 6 bases between them. The whole variable domain, remainder taken from reference TRBV9 and TRBJ2-5, is DSGVTQTPKHLITATGQRVTLRCSPRSGDLSVYWYQQSLDQGLQFLIQYYNGEERAKGNILERFSAQQFPDLHSELNLSSLELGDSALYFCASSVGRKETQYFGPGTRLLVL.